The 17 T cell receptor beta chains below all came from one sample that was sequenced in a study of yellow fever vaccine responses in identical twins. TCRdb re-analysed the RT-PCR reads in MiXCR, keeping a single row per CDR3 protein. This sample has about 19,000 distinct CDR3 sequences, with approximately 72% found just once. The sequences come from T cells from blood (PBMCs), unsorted or a sorted subset (not recorded which), collected before or after yellow fever vaccination (not recorded which). These receptors all come from a woman between 18 and 30 years old who received the yellow fever vaccine.

This clonotype has only one observation. This chain joins TRBV5-6 and TRBJ2-3; 7 bases map to TRBD1. This CDR3 is 14 amino acids long. Germline lookup yields CDR1 SGHDT and CDR2 YYEEEE. The trim removed 0 bases at V and 4 bases at J, leaving 2 bases unmatched. The CDR3 sequence is CASSLGQGPDTQYF. The CDR3 coding sequence is TGTGCCAGCAGCTTGGGACAGGGACCAGATACGCAGTATTTT.

This chain connects TRBV2 to TRBJ1-4; no definite D call. The germline CDR1 and CDR2 sequences are SNHLY and FYNNEI. V lost 6 bases and J 0 bases, leaving 11 bases between the germline ends. This CDR3 spans 15 amino acids. The CDR3 is CASRIEWTTNEKLFF. Here the CDR3 DNA reads TGTGCCAGCAGGATAGAGTGGACAACTAATGAAAAACTGTTTTTT.

This clonotype appeared once. This chain joins TRBV11-2 and TRBJ2-7; the D gene is possibly TRBD2 (6 bases). The CDR3 totals 15 residues. V was trimmed by 3 bases and J by 2 bases, leaving 14 bases between them. Germline loops: CDR1 SGHAT, CDR2 FQNNGV. The CDR3 reads CASSLGGRRTYEQYV. The CDR3 DNA is TGTGCCAGCAGCTTGGGGGGACGTCGAACCTACGAGCAGTACGTC.

J is TRBJ2-1 and V is TRBV24-1, with 7 bases that match TRBD2. Germline values: CDR1 KGHDR, CDR2 SFDVKD. The V and J ends lost 4 bases and 5 bases, in that order; junction bases with no gene match: 7. CDR3 length: 15 amino acids. The CDR3 region is CATSEMRGGNNEQFF. The CDR3 DNA sequence: TGTGCCACCAGTGAAATGAGGGGAGGGAACAATGAGCAGTTCTTC.

The chain combines TRBV6-5 with TRBJ1-1; D possibly corresponds to TRBD1 (5 bases). CDR3 size: 14 residues. V was clipped by 2 bases and J by 2 bases, with 9 bases between them. Per germline, CDR1 MNHEY and CDR2 SVGAGI. This chain's CDR3 is CASSYLQGNTEAFF. The CDR3 bases are TGTGCCAGCAGTTACCTCCAGGGTAACACTGAAGCTTTCTTT.

V and J are TRBV27 and TRBJ2-5; tentatively, D is TRBD1 or TRBD2 (5 bases each). V shed 1 base and J shed 3 bases, with 15 bases lying between them. Germline V CDR1 and CDR2: MNHEY, SMNVEV (reference sequence). The CDR3 totals 16 residues. In DNA form, the CDR3 reads TGTGCCAGCAGTTTATATGCCGGGGCCCAGAAAGAGACCCAGTACTTC. Protein sequence: CASSLYAGAQKETQYF.

This chain links TRBV6-2 or TRBV6-3 with TRBJ1-1; the D gene is possibly TRBD1 (6 bases). Between the trimmed V and J ends, which lost 2 bases and 3 bases, there was a span of 13 bases. Per germline, CDR1 MNHEY and CDR2 SVGEGT. The CDR3 contains 15 residues. CDR3 residues: CASSYGNREHTEAFF. The DNA of the CDR3 is TGTGCCAGCAGTTACGGGAACAGGGAGCACACTGAAGCTTTCTTT.

This clonotype has more than one count but fewer than ten. This chain joins TRBV9 and TRBJ2-7; tentative D call: TRBD1 (5 bases). The ends were cut back, 0 bases at V and 4 bases at J, with 11 bases in the middle. Germline V CDR1 and CDR2: SGDLS, YYNGEE. The length of the CDR3 is 14 residues. CDR3 coding DNA: TGTGCCAGCAGCGTAGGAAGGGGATGGTACGAGCAGTACGTC. This translates into CASSVGRGWYEQYV.

The gene calls are TRBV11-1 and TRBJ1-3, with D perhaps TRBD1 (5 bases). V was cut by 2 bases and J by 0 bases, with 8 bases left in between. This CDR3 has 15 amino acids. Per germline, CDR1 SGHAT and CDR2 FQDESV (reference sequence). This CDR3 reads CASSLSGNSGNTIYF. The CDR3 DNA follows: TGTGCCAGCAGCTTATCAGGGAACTCTGGAAACACCATATATTTT.

This chain connects TRBV10-3 to TRBJ1-2; the D is unclear. V lost 0 bases and J lost 0, with 8 bases in between. The CDR3 length is 15 residues. Germline lookup yields CDR1 ENHRY and CDR2 SYGVKD. CDR3 DNA: TGTGCCATCAGTGAGTCAGGAAGAACTAACTATGGCTACACCTTC. Translating gives CAISESGRTNYGYTF.

The chain is built from TRBV4-1 and TRBJ1-6; perhaps TRBD1 as D (5 bases). The length of the CDR3 is 15 residues. Trimming pared 2 bases from V and 8 bases from J, leaving 13 bases between. Germline lookup yields CDR1 MGHRA and CDR2 YSYEKL. The CDR3 reads CASSQRDLVYSPLHF. CDR3 coding DNA: TGCGCCAGCAGCCAACGGGACCTAGTGTATTCACCCCTCCACTTT.

This chain links TRBV20-1 with TRBJ2-7, with a possible D match to TRBD1 (6 bases). CDR1 and CDR2 (germline): DFQATT, SNEGSKA (reference sequence). V was shortened by 5 bases and J by 0 bases, with 11 bases between the two germline ends. This CDR3 has 13 amino acids. The CDR3 sequence is CSARDIYSYEQYF. CDR3 nucleotides: TGCAGTGCTCGGGACATCTACTCCTACGAGCAGTACTTC.

The gene calls are TRBV29-1 and TRBJ2-3, with 8 bases that match TRBD1. The CDR3 runs 13 residues. The junction had 5 bases not matched to a gene; V was cut back by 3 bases and J by 6 bases. Germline CDR1 and CDR2: SQVTM and ANQGSEA. CDR3 nucleotides: TGCAGCGTTGAGTCCAGGGGGCAGGATACGCAGTATTTT. It translates to CSVESRGQDTQYF.

The chain employs TRBV9 and TRBJ2-3; no reliable D call. V shed 3 bases and J shed 4 bases, with 12 bases lying between them. The germline V gene encodes CDR1 SGDLS and CDR2 YYNGEE. This CDR3 region has 14 residues. CDR3 nucleotides: TGTGCCAGCAGCGCTCACGTTGGTGCAGATACGCAGTATTTT. Amino acids: CASSAHVGADTQYF. Using reference TRBV9 and TRBJ2-3 for the parts outside the CDR3, the full variable domain is DSGVTQTPKHLITATGQRVTLRCSPRSGDLSVYWYQQSLDQGLQFLIQYYNGEERAKGNILERFSAQQFPDLHSELNLSSLELGDSALYFCASSAHVGADTQYFGPGTRLTVL.

The rearrangement joins TRBV30 to TRBJ2-7, with 14 bases lining up with TRBD2. The germline V gene has CDR1 GTSNPN and CDR2 SVGIG (reference sequence). CDR3 length: 15 amino acids. The trim removed 3 bases at V and 3 bases at J, leaving 4 bases unmatched. CDR3 sequence reads: CAWSGLAGGLYEQYV. The CDR3 DNA reads as TGTGCCTGGAGCGGACTAGCGGGGGGCCTCTACGAGCAGTACGTC.

In its sample, this clonotype was seen a few times. This chain links TRBV20-1 with TRBJ1-1; weak D call: TRBD1 (5 bases). The V gene lost 7 bases and the J gene lost 1 base, with 13 bases spanning the gap. From germline, CDR1 is DFQATT and CDR2 SNEGSKA (reference sequence). CDR3 length: 13 amino acids. CDR3 nucleotide sequence: TGCAGTGTTCAGAGGGGTCCGAACACTGAAGCTTTCTTT. Protein: CSVQRGPNTEAFF.

The rearrangement links TRBV2 to TRBJ1-1, with 7 bases identical to TRBD1. The CDR3 totals 16 residues. CDR1 SNHLY and CDR2 FYNNEI come from the germline V gene. The V gene end was trimmed by 6 bases and the J gene end by 4 bases; junction bases not matched to a gene: 14. The CDR3 loop is CASRPDRVTLFTEAFF. The CDR3 DNA reads TGTGCCAGCAGGCCCGACAGGGTAACCCTTTTCACTGAAGCTTTCTTT.